This TCR beta chain was sequenced in a study of blood T cells in healthy people across ages. Many counts were recorded for this clonotype. Germline-derived CDR1 and CDR2 are SEHNR and FQNEAQ (reference sequence). CDR3 length: 12 residues. V gave up 9 bases and J gave up 0 bases, with 9 bases separating them. Primers used in a second PCR of about 6 to 11 cycles were a sample-barcoded 5' primer and a J-beta primer mix. Each CDR3 protein gets one entry after TCRdb re-called the 5' RACE reads with MiXCR. The sample shows around 1.5 million distinct CDR3 sequences, roughly 45% of them seen only once. The specimen was blood. The gene calls are TRBV7-9 and TRBJ2-7; D possibly corresponds to TRBD2 (5 bases). This TCR was sampled from a woman younger than 35 in good health. The CDR3 loop is CASEGSSYEQYF. Written as DNA, the CDR3 is TGTGCCAGTGAGGGCAGCTCCTACGAGCAGTACTTC. The full variable domain, in which reference TRBV7-9 and TRBJ2-7 provide the parts outside the CDR3, is DTGVSQNPRHKITKRGQNVTFRCDPISEHNRLYWYRQTLGQGPEFLTYFQNEAQLEKSRLLSDRFSAERPKGSFSTLEIQRTEQGDSAMYLCASEGSSYEQYFGPGTRLTVT.